This is a list of T cell receptor beta chains from one sample in a study of T cell repertoires in cytomegalovirus infection. TCRdb independently ran MiXCR on the reads; one entry per CDR3 protein. Of around 450,000 distinct CDR3 sequences in the sample, 30% to 40% were seen once. The sequencing input was PBMCs. These TCRs come from a human donor in good health (CMV status not recorded). Some clones in this sample may be carry-over from other donors' samples. Each CDR3 is given with its conserved first and last residue. The D gene is left open where the match is weak. Clone size is not always given. Where it is, it says once, few, many or a class for expanded clones.

TRBV6-2/TRBV6-3	NA	TRBJ2-2	NA	CASTSESYGELFF	TGTGCCAGCACTTCCGAGAGTTACGGGGAGCTGTTTTTT
TRBV12-3/TRBV12-4	TRBD1	TRBJ1-5	many	CASRVGTGNQPQHF	TGTGCCAGCAGAGTAGGGACAGGCAATCAGCCCCAGCATTTT
TRBV7-2	TRBD2	TRBJ2-7	many	CASSLDGGAKEQYF	TGTGCCAGCAGCCTAGACGGGGGGGCAAAGGAGCAGTACTTC
TRBV14	NA	TRBJ1-6	NA	CASSQDLDSPLHF	TGTGCCAGCAGCCAAGATTTGGACTCACCCCTCCACTTT
TRBV20-1	NA	TRBJ2-2	NA	CSARDGNTRGGELFF	TGCAGTGCTAGAGATGGGAACACACGAGGCGGGGAGCTGTTTTTT
TRBV4-1	TRBD1	TRBJ1-2	NA	CASSQVGDRASYGYTF	TGTGCCAGCAGCCAAGTTGGGGACAGGGCGAGCTATGGCTACACCTTC
TRBV7-2	TRBD1	TRBJ2-3	many	CASSRNRGRRTDTQYF	TGTGCCAGCAGCCGTAACAGGGGGCGTCGCACAGATACGCAGTATTTT
TRBV6-1	NA	TRBJ2-6	many	CASISQVRVTANVLTF	TGTGCCAGCATCTCTCAAGTAAGGGTCACAGCCAACGTCCTGACTTTC
TRBV4-1	NA	TRBJ1-1	once	CASSSTARGPGGDTEAFF	TGTGCCAGCAGCTCCACCGCGAGAGGGCCCGGCGGGGACACTGAAGCTTTCTTT
TRBV12-3/TRBV12-4	TRBD1	TRBJ1-1	many	CASQGDQGNTEAFF	TGTGCCAGCCAGGGGGACCAGGGAAACACTGAAGCTTTCTTT
TRBV4-2	NA	TRBJ2-2	NA	CASSHPTGELFF	TGTGCCAGCAGCCATCCCACCGGGGAGCTGTTTTTT
TRBV20-1	NA	TRBJ2-7	NA	CSARPTDSYEQYF	TGCAGTGCTAGACCGACCGACTCCTACGAGCAGTACTTC
TRBV12-3/TRBV12-4	NA	TRBJ1-1	many	CASSSRGGNTEAFF	TGTGCCAGCAGTAGCAGGGGAGGGAACACTGAAGCTTTCTTT
TRBV29-1	NA	TRBJ2-3	NA	CSATRVGTDTPYF	TGCAGCGCCACTCGGGTGGGCACAGATACGCCGTATTTT
TRBV4-3	NA	TRBJ1-5	few	CASSQGSTRQGGFYNQPQHF	TGCGCCAGCAGCCAAGGATCCACTCGGCAGGGTGGTTTTTACAATCAGCCCCAGCATTTT
TRBV7-6	NA	TRBJ2-5	NA	CASSLVTRSETQYF	TGTGCCAGCAGCTTAGTTACACGTAGTGAGACCCAGTACTTC